The 8 T cell receptor beta chains below come from one sample, sequenced in a study of blood T cell repertoires in COVID-19. Assay: immunoSEQ multiplex PCR; the TCRdb copy retains only in-frame clones and omits some. The data contain around 260,000 clones, 70% to 90% of them seen just once; the ten biggest clones take up about 4.3%. The specimen was peripheral blood. The receptors were gathered from a man in his sixties who had recovered from COVID-19.

This clone appeared a single time. The rearrangement joins TRBV30 to TRBJ2-7; TRBD2 is a possible D gene (6 bases). Trimming took off 3 bases at V and 4 bases at J, with 13 bases between the two ends. The CDR3 loop spans 13 amino acids. Germline lookup yields CDR1 GTSNPN and CDR2 SVGIG (reference sequence). CDR3 nucleotide sequence: TGTGCCTGGAGGGATAGCGGCCTTTACGAGCAGTACTTC. Translation: CAWRDSGLYEQYF.

V gene TRBV28 combines with J gene TRBJ1-5, with 7 bases matching TRBD1. The V gene end was trimmed by 10 bases and the J gene end by 4 bases; junction bases not matched to a gene: 4. The CDR3 covers 12 residues. The germline CDR1 and CDR2 sequences are MDHEN and SYDVKM. CDR3 in amino acids: CATQGVNQPQHF. The CDR3 DNA reads TGTGCCACCCAGGGGGTAAATCAGCCCCAGCATTTT.

The rearrangement uses TRBV5-1 and TRBJ1-1, with 9 bases fitting TRBD1. The CDR3 loop spans 15 amino acids. V shed 2 bases, J shed 1 base, and the junction held 3 bases outside the gene matches. CDR1 and CDR2 (germline): SGHRS, YFSETQ. The CDR3 sequence: CASSLGDRENTEAFF. CDR3 nucleotides: TGCGCCAGCAGCTTAGGGGACAGGGAGAACACTGAAGCTTTCTTT. Variable domain in full (rest from reference TRBV5-1 and TRBJ1-1): KAGVTQTPRYLIKTRGQQVTLSCSPISGHRSVSWYQQTPGQGLQFLFEYFSETQRNKGNFPGRFSGRQFSNSRSEMNVSTLELGDSALYLCASSLGDRENTEAFFGQGTRLTVV.

This clone appeared once. The J gene is TRBJ2-3, the V gene TRBV5-1; unclear D gene. The CDR3 extends over 15 amino acids. CDR1 is SGHRS, CDR2 YFSETQ, per germline. The germline V and J ends were trimmed by 1 base and 5 bases, with 14 bases remaining between them. CDR3 sequence reads: CASSLLFGDQDTQYF. DNA of the CDR3: TGCGCCAGCAGCTTGCTTTTCGGTGATCAAGATACGCAGTATTTT.

The rearrangement uses TRBV3-1 (or the pseudogene TRBV3-2) and TRBJ1-2; no clear D gene. This CDR3 region has 14 residues. V lost 2 bases, J lost 4 bases, and 11 bases lay in between. Per germline, CDR1 LGHDT and CDR2 YNNKEL (reference sequence). Here the CDR3 reads CASSQKPPRYGYTF. Written as DNA, the CDR3 is TGTGCCAGCAGCCAAAAGCCCCCGCGCTATGGCTACACCTTC.

This clone was seen only a few times. The J gene is TRBJ2-7, the V gene TRBV28, with 12 bases lining up with TRBD2. Unmatched junction bases numbered 8, after V lost 2 bases and J lost 6 bases. Germline V CDR1 and CDR2: MDHEN, SYDVKM. This CDR3 has 16 residues. The CDR3 reads CASSLKGLAGSGEQYF. The CDR3 bases are TGTGCCAGCAGTTTAAAAGGACTAGCGGGGTCGGGCGAGCAGTACTTC.

V and J are TRBV6-6 and TRBJ2-1; TRBD2 is a possible D gene (5 bases). The CDR3 has 14 amino acids. Trimming left V 0 bases short and J 6 bases short, with 9 bases between. Germline assignment: CDR1 MNHNY and CDR2 SVGAGI (reference sequence). Here the CDR3 DNA reads TGTGCCAGCAGTTACTCAAGACTAAGCAATGAGCAGTTCTTC. It translates to CASSYSRLSNEQFF.

In DNA form, the CDR3 reads TGTGCCATCAGAGAAACAGGATTGCTGGGTAACACTGAAGCTTTCTTT. This codes for CAIRETGLLGNTEAFF. The chain is built from TRBV10-3 and TRBJ1-1; D is perhaps TRBD1 (5 bases). CDR3 length: 16 residues. Germline V gene lookup returns CDR1 ENHRY and CDR2 SYGVKD. Trimming took off 6 bases at V and 2 bases at J, with 19 bases between the two ends.